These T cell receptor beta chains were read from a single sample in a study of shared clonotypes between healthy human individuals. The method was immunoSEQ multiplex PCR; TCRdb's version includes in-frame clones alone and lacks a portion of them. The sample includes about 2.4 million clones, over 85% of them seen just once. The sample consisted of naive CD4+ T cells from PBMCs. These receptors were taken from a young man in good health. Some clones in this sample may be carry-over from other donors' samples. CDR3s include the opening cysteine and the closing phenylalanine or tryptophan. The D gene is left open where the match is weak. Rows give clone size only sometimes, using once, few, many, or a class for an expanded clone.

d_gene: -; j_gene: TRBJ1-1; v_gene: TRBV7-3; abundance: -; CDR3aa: CASSSGQLITEAFF; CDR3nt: TGTGCCAGCAGCTCAGGACAGTTAATAACTGAAGCTTTCTTT
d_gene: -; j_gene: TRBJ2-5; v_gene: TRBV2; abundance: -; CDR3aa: CASSEESQETQYF; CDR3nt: TGTGCCAGCAGTGAGGAGTCGCAAGAGACCCAGTACTTC
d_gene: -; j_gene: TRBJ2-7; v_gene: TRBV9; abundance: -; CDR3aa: CASSLGGSGREQYF; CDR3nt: TGTGCCAGCAGTCTAGGAGGGTCAGGGCGGGAGCAGTACTTC
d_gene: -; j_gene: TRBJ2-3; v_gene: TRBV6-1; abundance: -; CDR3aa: CASSVRDGLPTDTQYF; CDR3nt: TGTGCCAGCAGTGTACGGGACGGCCTCCCCACAGATACGCAGTATTTT
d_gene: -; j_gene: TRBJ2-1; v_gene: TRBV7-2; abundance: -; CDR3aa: CASRRDSGSYNEQFF; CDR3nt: TGTGCCAGCAGACGGGACTCCGGCTCCTACAATGAGCAGTTCTTC
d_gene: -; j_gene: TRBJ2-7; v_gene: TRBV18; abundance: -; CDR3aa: CASSPGGQLYEQYF; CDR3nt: TGTGCCAGCTCACCGGGGGGCCAGTTATACGAGCAGTACTTC
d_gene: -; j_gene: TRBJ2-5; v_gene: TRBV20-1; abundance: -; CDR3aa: CSAWSREKYF; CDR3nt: TGCAGTGCCTGGTCGAGGGAGAAGTACTTC
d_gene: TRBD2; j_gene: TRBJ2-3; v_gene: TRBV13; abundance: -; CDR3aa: CASSLALGLAGADTQYF; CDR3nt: TGTGCCAGCAGCTTAGCCCTGGGGCTAGCGGGAGCAGATACGCAGTATTTT
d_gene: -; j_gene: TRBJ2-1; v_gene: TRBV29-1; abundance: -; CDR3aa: CSVAEDGLDNEQFF; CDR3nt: TGCAGCGTCGCAGAAGACGGGTTAGACAATGAGCAGTTCTTC
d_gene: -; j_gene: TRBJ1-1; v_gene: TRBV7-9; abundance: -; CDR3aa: CASSLIGLVAFF; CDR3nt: TGTGCCAGCAGCTTAATAGGCCTTGTCGCTTTCTTT
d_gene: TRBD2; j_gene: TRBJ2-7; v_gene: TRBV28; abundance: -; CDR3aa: CASSPWTSGRPYEQYF; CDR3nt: TGTGCCAGCAGTCCGTGGACTAGCGGGAGGCCCTACGAGCAGTACTTC
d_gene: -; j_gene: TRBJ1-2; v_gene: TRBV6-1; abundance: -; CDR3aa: CASSASGRNYGYTF; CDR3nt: TGTGCCAGCAGTGCATCGGGTAGGAACTATGGCTACACCTTC
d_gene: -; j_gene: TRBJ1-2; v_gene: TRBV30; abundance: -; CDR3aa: CAWSAVGEGYTF; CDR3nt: TGTGCCTGGAGTGCGGTCGGAGAAGGCTACACCTTC
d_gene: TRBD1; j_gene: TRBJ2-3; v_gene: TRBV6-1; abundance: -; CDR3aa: CASSFYRQGSDTQYF; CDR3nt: TGTGCCAGCAGCTTCTACCGACAGGGGTCCGATACGCAGTATTTT
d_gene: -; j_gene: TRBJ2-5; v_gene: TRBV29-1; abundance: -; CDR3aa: CSVADGQETQYF; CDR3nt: TGCAGCGTCGCAGACGGCCAAGAGACCCAGTACTTC
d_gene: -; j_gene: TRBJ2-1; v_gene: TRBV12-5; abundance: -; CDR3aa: CASGLWAKRYNEQFF; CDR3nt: TGTGCTAGTGGTTTGTGGGCTAAGCGGTATAATGAGCAGTTCTTC
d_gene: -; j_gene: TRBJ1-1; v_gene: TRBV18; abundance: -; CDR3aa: CASSGSDMNTEAFF; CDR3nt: TGTGCCAGCTCAGGATCAGATATGAACACTGAAGCTTTCTTT
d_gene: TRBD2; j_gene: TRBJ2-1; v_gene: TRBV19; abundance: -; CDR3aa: CASSIDRSGRASHEQFF; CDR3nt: TGTGCCAGTAGTATAGATCGGTCCGGGAGGGCCTCTCATGAGCAGTTCTTC
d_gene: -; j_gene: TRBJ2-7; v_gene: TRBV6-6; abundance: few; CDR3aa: CASSYSRQPYEQYF; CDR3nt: TGTGCCAGCAGTTACTCAAGACAGCCGTACGAGCAGTACTTC
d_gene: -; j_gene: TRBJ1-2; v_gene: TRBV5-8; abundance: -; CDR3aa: CASSLNRWSSGGYTF; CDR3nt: TGTGCCAGCAGCTTGAATAGGTGGAGTTCGGGTGGCTACACCTTC
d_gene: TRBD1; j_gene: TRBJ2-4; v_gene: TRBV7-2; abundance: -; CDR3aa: CASSSTGPGQGRFTQYF; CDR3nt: TGTGCCAGCAGCTCGACTGGGCCGGGACAGGGACGATTCACTCAGTACTTC
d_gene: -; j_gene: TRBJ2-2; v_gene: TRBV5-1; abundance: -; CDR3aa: CASSRGPPPGELFF; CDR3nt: TGCGCCAGCAGCCGAGGGCCTCCCCCCGGGGAGCTGTTTTTT
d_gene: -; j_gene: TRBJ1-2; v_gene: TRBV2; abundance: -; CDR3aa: CASSERQGDGYTF; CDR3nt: TGTGCCAGCAGTGAACGGCAGGGTGATGGCTACACCTTC
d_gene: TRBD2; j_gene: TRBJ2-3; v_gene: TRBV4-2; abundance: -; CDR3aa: CASSQEGLAESTDTQYF; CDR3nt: TGTGCCAGCAGCCAAGAGGGACTAGCGGAGAGCACAGATACGCAGTATTTT
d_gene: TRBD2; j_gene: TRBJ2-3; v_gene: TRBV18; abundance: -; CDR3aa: CASSTTSGRDTQYF; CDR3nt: TGTGCCAGCTCAACAACTAGCGGGAGGGATACGCAGTATTTT
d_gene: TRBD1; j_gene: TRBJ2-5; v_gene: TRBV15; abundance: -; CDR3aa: CATSREPTGSETQYF; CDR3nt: TGTGCCACCAGCAGAGAACCGACAGGGTCAGAGACCCAGTACTTC
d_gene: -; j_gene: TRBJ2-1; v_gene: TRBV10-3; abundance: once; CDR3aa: CAISGQYNEQFF; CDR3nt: TGTGCCATCAGTGGCCAGTACAATGAGCAGTTCTTC
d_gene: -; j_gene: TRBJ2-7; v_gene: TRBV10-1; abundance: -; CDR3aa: CASSESPGLAQYF; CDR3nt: TGCGCCAGCAGTGAGTCTCCAGGGTTAGCGCAGTACTTC
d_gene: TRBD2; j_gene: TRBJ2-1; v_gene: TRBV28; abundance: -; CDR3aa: CASRGRLALSYNEQFF; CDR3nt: TGTGCCAGCAGGGGACGACTAGCCCTCTCCTACAATGAGCAGTTCTTC
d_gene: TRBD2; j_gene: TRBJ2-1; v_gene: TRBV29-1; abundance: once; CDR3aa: CSVVVSSGISYNEQFF; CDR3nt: TGCAGCGTTGTCGTCTCTAGCGGGATTTCCTACAATGAGCAGTTCTTC
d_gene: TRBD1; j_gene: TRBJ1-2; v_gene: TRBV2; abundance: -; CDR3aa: CASSPGQAYGYTF; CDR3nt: TGTGCCAGCAGCCCCGGACAGGCCTATGGCTACACCTTC
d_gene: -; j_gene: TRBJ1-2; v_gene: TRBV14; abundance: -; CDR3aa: CASSQGQNYGYTF; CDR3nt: TGTGCCAGCAGCCAAGGCCAGAACTATGGCTACACCTTC
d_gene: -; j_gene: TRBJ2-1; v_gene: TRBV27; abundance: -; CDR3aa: CASSRQGSSYNEQFF; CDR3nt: TGTGCCAGCAGCCGCCAGGGGAGCTCCTACAATGAGCAGTTCTTC
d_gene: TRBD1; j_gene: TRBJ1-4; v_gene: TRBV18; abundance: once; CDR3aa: CASSLPGQGGEKLFF; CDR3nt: TGTGCCAGCTCACTCCCGGGACAGGGAGGTGAAAAACTGTTTTTT
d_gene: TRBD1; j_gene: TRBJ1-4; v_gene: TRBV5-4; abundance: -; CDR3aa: CASSGTGTNEKLFF; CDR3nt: TGTGCCAGCAGCGGGACAGGGACCAATGAAAAACTGTTTTTT
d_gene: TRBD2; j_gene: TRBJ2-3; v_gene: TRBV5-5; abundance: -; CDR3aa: CASSLRRGLAGDTQYF; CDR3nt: TGTGCCAGCAGCTTGAGACGGGGACTAGCGGGCGATACGCAGTATTTT
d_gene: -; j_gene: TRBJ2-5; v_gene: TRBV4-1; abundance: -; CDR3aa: CASSPGGQGRETQYF; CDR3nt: TGCGCCAGCAGCCCGGGTGGGCAGGGGAGAGAGACCCAGTACTTC
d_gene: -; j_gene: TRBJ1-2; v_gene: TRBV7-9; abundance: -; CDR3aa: CASSLDVRGREGYTF; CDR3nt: TGTGCCAGCAGCTTAGATGTCAGGGGAAGAGAGGGCTACACCTTC
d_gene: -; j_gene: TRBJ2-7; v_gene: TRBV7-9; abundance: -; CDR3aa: CASSLYGSSYEQYF; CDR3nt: TGTGCCAGCAGCCTCTACGGGAGCTCCTACGAGCAGTACTTC
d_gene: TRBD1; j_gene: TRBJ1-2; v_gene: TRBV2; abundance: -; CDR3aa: CASSIGQGTAGYTF; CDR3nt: TGTGCCAGCAGCATTGGACAGGGGACTGCTGGCTACACCTTC
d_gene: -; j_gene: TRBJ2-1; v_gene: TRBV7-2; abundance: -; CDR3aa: CASSPGPSSYNEQFF; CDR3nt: TGTGCCAGCAGCCCCGGGCCGAGCTCCTACAATGAGCAGTTCTTC
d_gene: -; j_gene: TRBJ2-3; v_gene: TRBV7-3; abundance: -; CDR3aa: CASSPRLQPSTDTQYF; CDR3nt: TGTGCCAGCAGCCCACGCCTACAACCTAGCACAGATACGCAGTATTTT
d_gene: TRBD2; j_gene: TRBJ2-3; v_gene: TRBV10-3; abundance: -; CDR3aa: CAISEFLAGASTDTQYF; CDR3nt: TGTGCCATCAGTGAGTTCCTAGCGGGAGCGAGCACAGATACGCAGTATTTT
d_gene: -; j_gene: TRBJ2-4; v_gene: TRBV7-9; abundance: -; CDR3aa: CASSPGVGQNIQYF; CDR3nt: TGTGCCAGCAGTCCTGGGGTGGGGCAAAACATTCAGTACTTC
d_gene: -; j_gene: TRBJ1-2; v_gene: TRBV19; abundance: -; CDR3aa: CASSDSPLRGYTF; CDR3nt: TGTGCCAGTAGCGACAGCCCCCTTCGAGGCTACACCTTC
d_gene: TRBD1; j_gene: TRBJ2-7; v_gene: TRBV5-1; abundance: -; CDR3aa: CASSFVQGATPYEQYF; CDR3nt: TGCGCCAGCAGCTTCGTACAGGGGGCGACCCCCTACGAGCAGTACTTC
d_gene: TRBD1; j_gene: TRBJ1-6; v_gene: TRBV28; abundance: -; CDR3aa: CASSTDRGNSPLHF; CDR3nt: TGTGCCAGCAGTACCGACAGGGGTAATTCACCCCTCCACTTT
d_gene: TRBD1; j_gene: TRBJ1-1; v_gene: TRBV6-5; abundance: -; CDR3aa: CASRSWTGVSTEAFF; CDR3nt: TGTGCCAGCAGATCCTGGACAGGTGTCAGCACTGAAGCTTTCTTT
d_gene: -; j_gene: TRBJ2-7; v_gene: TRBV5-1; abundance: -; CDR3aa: CASSPHRESSYEQYF; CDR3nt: TGCGCCAGCAGCCCCCACAGGGAGAGCTCCTACGAGCAGTACTTC
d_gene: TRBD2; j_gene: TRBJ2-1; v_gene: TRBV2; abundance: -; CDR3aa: CASRLAAYNEQFF; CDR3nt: TGTGCCAGCAGACTAGCGGCATACAATGAGCAGTTCTTC
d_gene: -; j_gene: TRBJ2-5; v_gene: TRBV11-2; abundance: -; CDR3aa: CASSLDLASWKTQYF; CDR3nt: TGTGCCAGCAGCTTAGATTTGGCTAGCTGGAAGACCCAGTACTTC
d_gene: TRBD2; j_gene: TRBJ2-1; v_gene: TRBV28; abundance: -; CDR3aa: CASSLHGGSGSNEQFF; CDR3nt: TGTGCCAGCAGTCTCCACGGCGGGAGTGGCTCGAATGAGCAGTTCTTC
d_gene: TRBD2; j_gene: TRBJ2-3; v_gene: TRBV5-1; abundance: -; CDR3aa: CASRRTSGRTWTDTQYF; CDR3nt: TGCGCCAGCAGGCGCACTAGCGGGAGGACTTGGACAGATACGCAGTATTTT
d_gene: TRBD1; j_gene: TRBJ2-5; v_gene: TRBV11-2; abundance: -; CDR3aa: CASSLVDRVETQYF; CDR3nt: TGTGCCAGCAGCTTAGTGGACAGGGTAGAGACCCAGTACTTC
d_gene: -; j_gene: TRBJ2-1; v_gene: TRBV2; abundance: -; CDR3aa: CASKARIDNEQFF; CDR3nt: TGTGCCAGCAAGGCGCGGATTGACAATGAGCAGTTCTTC